The source of this T cell receptor (beta chain) is a study of long-term antiretroviral therapy in people with HIV. Running of the v3.0 immunoSEQ assay took place at survey level. Method: immunoSEQ multiplex PCR; TCRdb's copy keeps in-frame clones and lacks some. The table lists about 32,000 clones, 80% to 90% of them singletons. The CDR3 runs to 15 residues. V lost 0 bases and J lost 1; bases outside the gene matches: 3. Germline CDR1 SGHNT, CDR2 YYREEE (reference sequence). This sequence was found in a man between 18 and 29 years old with HIV. This chain joins TRBV5-4 and TRBJ2-7, with 8 bases matching TRBD2. The sequenced sample was unsorted PBMCs, obtained 2.2 years after starting antiretroviral therapy. CDR3 in DNA: TGTGCCAGCAGCTTGGAACTAGCGGAGTCCTACGAGCAGTACTTC. Amino acids: CASSLELAESYEQYF.